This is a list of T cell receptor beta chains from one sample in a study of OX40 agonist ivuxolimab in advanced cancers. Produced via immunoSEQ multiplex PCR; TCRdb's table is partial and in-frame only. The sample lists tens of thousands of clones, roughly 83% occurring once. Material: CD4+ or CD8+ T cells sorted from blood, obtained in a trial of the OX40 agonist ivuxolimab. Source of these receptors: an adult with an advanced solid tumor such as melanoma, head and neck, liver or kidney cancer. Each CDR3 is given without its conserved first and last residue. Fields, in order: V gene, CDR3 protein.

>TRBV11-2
ASSLEAGGNYEQY
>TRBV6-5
ASSFGSGSYEQY
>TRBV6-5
ASSPGLAGSDTQY
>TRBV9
ASSVAVGATQAYEQY
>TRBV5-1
ASSPALGPAYGYT
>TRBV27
ASSLDPTGELF
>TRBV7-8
ASSLEVRKDTQY
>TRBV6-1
ASRNREVRNQPQH
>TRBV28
ASSSPLQAPTGELF
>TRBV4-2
ASSHVELTSGLMGGELF